This TCR beta chain was sequenced during a study of breast tumors, draining lymph nodes, adjacent tissues. Overall study findings and caveats: Tumors had less TCR diversity than lymph nodes, more than nontumor tissue. Tumor T cell lymph node origin was a supported hypothesis, not proven.

This clonotype came up many times. Its antigen is undetermined. The lymph nodes were axillary draining lymph nodes from breast cancer patients. In TCRdb, the multiplex PCR reads were re-called with MiXCR into one record per CDR3 protein. The table has 65,000 to 80,000 distinct CDR3 sequences, approximately 19% seen once. The CDR3 sequence is 13 residues long. V was pared by 5 bases and J by 2 bases, with 13 bases between. Germline CDR1 is GTSNPN and CDR2 is SVGIG (reference sequence). The material sequenced was axillary lymph node tissue. The rearrangement uses TRBV30 and TRBJ2-7, with D perhaps matching TRBD1 (6 bases). This TCR came from a female donor with breast cancer. Some clones in this sample may be carry-over from other donors' samples. This chain's CDR3 is CAWRSGQTYEQYF. The CDR3 DNA reads as TGTGCCTGGCGATCGGGACAAACCTACGAGCAGTACTTC.